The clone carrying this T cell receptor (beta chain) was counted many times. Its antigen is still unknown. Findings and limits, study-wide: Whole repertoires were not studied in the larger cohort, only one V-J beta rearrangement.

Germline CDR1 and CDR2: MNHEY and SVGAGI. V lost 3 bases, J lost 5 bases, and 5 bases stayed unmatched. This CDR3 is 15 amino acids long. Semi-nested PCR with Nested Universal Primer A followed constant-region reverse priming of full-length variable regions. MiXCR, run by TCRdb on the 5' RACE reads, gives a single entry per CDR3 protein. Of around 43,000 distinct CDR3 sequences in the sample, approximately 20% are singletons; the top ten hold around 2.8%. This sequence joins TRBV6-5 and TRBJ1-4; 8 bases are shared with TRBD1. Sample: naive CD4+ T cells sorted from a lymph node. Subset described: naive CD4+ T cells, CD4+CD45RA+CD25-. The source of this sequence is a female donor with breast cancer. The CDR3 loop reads CASSYGNRGNEKLFF. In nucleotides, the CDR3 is TGTGCCAGCAGTTATGGGAACAGGGGGAATGAAAAACTGTTTTTT.